This TCR beta chain is drawn from a study of cytomegalovirus exposure and HLA in healthy donors. On the study more broadly: Among the approximately 370 donors who were genotyped, 81% fell in the genetic ancestry cluster that is associated with self-reported Caucasian donors.

Primers: 60 Vbeta forward and 13 Jbeta reverse. TCRdb's table, derived via immunoSEQ multiplex PCR, lists solely in-frame clones and lacks some. The sample yields 95,000 to 100,000 clones, over 60% seen once. This CDR3 contains 16 residues. Germline-derived CDR1 and CDR2 are SGHKS and YYEKEE (reference sequence). J was trimmed by 1 base and V by 4 bases; bases with no gene match: 7. The V and J genes are TRBV5-5 and TRBJ1-3; 8 bases agree with TRBD1. The source material was PBMCs. This clonotype was sampled from a man aged 55 to 70 in good health and CMV-seropositive. CDR3 DNA sequence: TGTGCCAGCAGCGATATCAGGGGGCGGTCTGGAAACACCATATATTTT. Translated: CASSDIRGRSGNTIYF.